The next 18 T cell receptor beta chains were all read from a single sample in a study of blood T cell repertoires in COVID-19. Only in-frame clones appear in the TCRdb table, and some are missing; sequencing was by immunoSEQ multiplex PCR. The sample contains over 350,000 clones, just over 90% of which appear only once. Specimen: PBMCs or T cells enriched from blood (not recorded which). Receptors originate from a woman in her thirties or forties who had been exposed to COVID-19.

This clone has a single count. This chain joins TRBV3-1 (or the pseudogene TRBV3-2) and TRBJ1-1; TRBD1 aligns across 9 bases. V lost 0 bases to trimming and J lost 0 bases; unmatched junction nucleotides: 5. This CDR3 is 17 amino acids long. Per germline, CDR1 LGHDT and CDR2 YNNKEL (reference sequence). The CDR3 DNA reads TGTGCCAGCAGCCAAGAAGGACAGGGGACTATGAACACTGAAGCTTTCTTT. This gives the protein CASSQEGQGTMNTEAFF.

This chain connects TRBV29-1 to TRBJ1-2, with TRBD1 matching over 7 bases. The CDR3 is 13 residues long. The V gene end was trimmed by 0 bases and the J gene end by 8 bases; junction bases not matched to a gene: 6. The germline gives CDR1 SQVTM, CDR2 ANQGSEA. DNA of the CDR3: TGCAGCGTTGAAGAAGCAGGGGGTGGAGGCTACACCTTC. The encoded protein is CSVEEAGGGGYTF.

The genes are TRBV7-2 and TRBJ1-2, with 9 bases lining up with TRBD1. Trimming took 5 bases from V and 3 from J; bases not matched to a gene: 4. The CDR3 has 14 amino acids. In germline, CDR1 is SGHTA, CDR2 FQGNSA. CDR3 residues: CASSPTGGDYGYTF. CDR3 nucleotide sequence: TGTGCCAGCAGCCCGACAGGGGGGGACTATGGCTACACCTTC.

This clone has a single count. Compared with germline, one end of the junction differs, possibly owing to a read error. The V and J genes are TRBV7-7 and TRBJ2-1, with D perhaps TRBD1 (6 bases). The CDR3 has 13 amino acids. Germline CDR1 and CDR2: SSHAT and FNYEAQ (reference sequence). CDR3 nucleotide sequence: TGTGCTAGCAGCTTAGACAGGCTCGATGAGCAGTTCTTC. Amino acids: CASSLDRLDEQFF.

This chain uses TRBV7-3 with TRBJ2-3, with unresolved D. V was shortened by 0 bases and J by 0 bases, with 7 bases between the two germline ends. Germline V gene data show CDR1 as SGHTA and CDR2 as FQGTGA. The CDR3 sequence is 15 residues long. CDR3 sequence: CASSLTRVSTDTQYF. In DNA form, the CDR3 reads TGTGCCAGCAGCTTAACTCGGGTCAGCACAGATACGCAGTATTTT.

V is TRBV5-1 and J is TRBJ2-7, with TRBD1 matching over 9 bases. From germline, CDR1 is SGHRS and CDR2 YFSETQ. This CDR3 is 15 amino acids long. The J segment lost 0 bases and the V segment lost 3 bases, leaving 4 bases of the junction unmatched. The CDR3 DNA is TGCGCCAGCAGCTCCACAGGGGGCCGCTCCTACGAGCAGTACTTC. This codes for CASSSTGGRSYEQYF.

V usage is TRBV6-1 and J usage is TRBJ2-4; TRBD1 matches 7 bases. From germline, CDR1 is MNHNS and CDR2 SASEGT. This CDR3 contains 19 residues. V shed 2 bases and J 0 bases; nucleotides not matched to a gene: 13. The CDR3 loop reads CASSENRGSSNLAKNIQYF. The CDR3 region has the DNA TGTGCCAGCAGTGAAAACAGGGGCTCGTCTAACCTAGCCAAAAACATTCAGTACTTC.

Points on this clone: A junction end diverges from the germline sequence, so it may reflect a read error. V and J are TRBV7-7 and TRBJ1-4; 9 bases agree with TRBD1. CDR1 is SSHAT, CDR2 FNYEAQ, per germline (reference sequence). CDR3 length: 15 residues. The CDR3 DNA reads TGTGCTAGCAGCAAAACAGGGGGCCTTAATGAAAAACTGTTTTTT. Its protein is CASSKTGGLNEKLFF.

The chain combines TRBV7-9 with TRBJ2-3, with D maybe TRBD2 (6 bases). The CDR3 extends over 17 amino acids. The V gene lost 6 bases and the J gene lost 4 bases, with 23 bases spanning the gap. Per germline, CDR1 SEHNR and CDR2 FQNEAQ (reference sequence). DNA for the CDR3: TGTGCCAGCAGTCCCAACCCACTAGCCCCGTCGGCAGATACGCAGTATTTT. Protein product: CASSPNPLAPSADTQYF.

CDR3: CASRKDRENTEAFF. CDR3 in DNA: TGCGCCAGCAGAAAGGACAGAGAGAACACTGAAGCTTTCTTT. The chain combines TRBV5-1 with TRBJ1-1; TRBD1 might be the D (6 bases). The CDR3 covers 14 residues. Per the germline V gene, CDR1 is SGHRS and CDR2 is YFSETQ. V lost 5 bases, J lost 1 base, and 12 bases lay in between.

This chain connects TRBV7-2 to TRBJ2-5; D possibly corresponds to TRBD2 (7 bases). The ends were cut back, 5 bases at V and 2 bases at J, with 18 bases in the middle. The CDR3 is 16 amino acids. Per germline, CDR1 SGHTA and CDR2 FQGNSA. In DNA, the CDR3 is TGTGCCAGCAGCCCGCCGGGGGGCGCGAGACAAGAGACCCAGTACTTC. It codes for CASSPPGGARQETQYF.

The CDR3 here is CASTHPTGREAFF. In nucleotides, the CDR3 is TGTGCCAGCACGCATCCGACAGGGAGGGAAGCTTTCTTT. The rearrangement uses TRBV2 and TRBJ1-1, with 7 bases identical to TRBD1. There are 13 residues in the CDR3. V shed 7 bases, J shed 8 bases, and the junction held 10 bases outside the gene matches. Germline V CDR1 and CDR2: SNHLY, FYNNEI. Full variable domain (rest looked up from reference TRBV2 and TRBJ1-1): EPEVTQTPSHQVTQMGQEVILRCVPISNHLYFYWYRQILGQKVEFLVSFYNNEISEKSEIFDDQFSVERPDGSNFTLKIRSTKLEDSAMYFCASTHPTGREAFFGQGTRLTVV.

This chain connects TRBV7-9 to TRBJ1-1; a possible D gene is TRBD1 (5 bases). This CDR3 is built from 14 residues. Trimming stripped 2 bases from V and 3 bases from J, with 10 bases between. Germline values: CDR1 SEHNR, CDR2 FQNEAQ (reference sequence). This CDR3 is CASSLQGSYTEAFF. The CDR3 bases are TGTGCCAGCAGCTTACAGGGTTCTTACACTGAAGCTTTCTTT.

In this sample, this clone turned up once. The chain carries TRBV5-1 and TRBJ2-7, with a weak D call TRBD1 (6 bases). Germline CDR1 SGHRS, CDR2 YFSETQ. The CDR3 sequence is 14 residues long. Trimming removed 0 bases from V and 7 bases from J, with 14 bases in between. The CDR3 region is CASSLVSRGDEQYF. The CDR3 bases are TGCGCCAGCAGCTTGGTATCCAGGGGCGATGAGCAGTACTTC. The full variable domain, in which reference TRBV5-1 and TRBJ2-7 provide the parts outside the CDR3, is KAGVTQTPRYLIKTRGQQVTLSCSPISGHRSVSWYQQTPGQGLQFLFEYFSETQRNKGNFPGRFSGRQFSNSRSEMNVSTLELGDSALYLCASSLVSRGDEQYFGPGTRLTVT.

The CDR3 bases are TGTGCTAGTGGTTTGGCAGGGGTCCCTGAAGCTTTCTTT. As protein: CASGLAGVPEAFF. V usage is TRBV12-5 and J usage is TRBJ1-1; maybe TRBD1 (6 bases). Trimming left V 1 base short and J 6 bases short, with 9 bases between. The CDR3 is 13 amino acids. Germline lookup yields CDR1 LGHNT and CDR2 FRNRAP.

The V gene is TRBV7-9, the J gene TRBJ1-5, with 8 positions matching TRBD1. Trimming cost V 8 bases and J 11 bases; bases outside gene matches: 14. CDR3 size: 14 residues. Germline values: CDR1 SEHNR, CDR2 FQNEAQ (reference sequence). CDR3 DNA: TGTGCCAGCTCCCTTGGGACAGGCAAAATTGCCCAGCATTTT. Protein sequence: CASSLGTGKIAQHF.

The V and J genes are TRBV7-9 and TRBJ2-1, with 7 bases fitting TRBD2. CDR3 length: 11 residues. V shed 5 bases, J shed 9 bases, and the junction held 1 base outside the gene matches. CDR1 and CDR2 from the germline V gene are SEHNR and FQNEAQ (reference sequence). Here the CDR3 DNA reads TGTGCCAGCAGCCAGCGGGGTGAGCAGTTCTTC. Translating gives CASSQRGEQFF.

This rearrangement joins TRBV30 to TRBJ2-7, with 9 nucleotides matching TRBD1. Germline CDR1 GTSNPN, CDR2 SVGIG (reference sequence). V lost 0 bases to trimming and J lost 5 bases; unmatched junction nucleotides: 11. CDR3 length equals 16 residues. CDR3 residues: CAWSVTGDRVGNEQYF. In DNA, the CDR3 is TGTGCCTGGAGTGTTACAGGGGACAGGGTCGGAAACGAGCAGTACTTC.